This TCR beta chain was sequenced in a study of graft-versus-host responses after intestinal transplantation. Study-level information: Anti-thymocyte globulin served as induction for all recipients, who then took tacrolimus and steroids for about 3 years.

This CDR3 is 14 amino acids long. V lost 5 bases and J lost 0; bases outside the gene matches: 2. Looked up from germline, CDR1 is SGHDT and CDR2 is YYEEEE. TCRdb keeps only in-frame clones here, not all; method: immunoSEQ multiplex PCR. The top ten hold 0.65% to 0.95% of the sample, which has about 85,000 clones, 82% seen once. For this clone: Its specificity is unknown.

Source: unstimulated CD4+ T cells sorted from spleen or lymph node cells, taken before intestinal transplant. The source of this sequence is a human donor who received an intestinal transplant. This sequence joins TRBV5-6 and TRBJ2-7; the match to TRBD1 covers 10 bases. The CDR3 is CASRDRGSSYEQYF. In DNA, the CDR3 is TGTGCCAGCAGGGACAGGGGGTCCTCCTACGAGCAGTACTTC.